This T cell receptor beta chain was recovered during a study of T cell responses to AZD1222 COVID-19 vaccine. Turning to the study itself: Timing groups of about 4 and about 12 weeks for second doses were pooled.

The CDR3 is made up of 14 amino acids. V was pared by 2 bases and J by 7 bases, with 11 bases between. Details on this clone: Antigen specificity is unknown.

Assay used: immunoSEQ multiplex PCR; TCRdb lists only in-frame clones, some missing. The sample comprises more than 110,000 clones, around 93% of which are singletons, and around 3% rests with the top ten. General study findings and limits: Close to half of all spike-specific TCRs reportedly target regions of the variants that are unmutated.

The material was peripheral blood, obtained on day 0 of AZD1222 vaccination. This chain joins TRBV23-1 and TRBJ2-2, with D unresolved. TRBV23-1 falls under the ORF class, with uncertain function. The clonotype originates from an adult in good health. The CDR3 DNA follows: TGCGCCAGCAGTCAAGGGTTAGGTGGCGGGGAGCTGTTTTTT. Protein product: CASSQGLGGGELFF.